Below, 6 T cell receptor beta chains from the same sample are listed, as sequenced in a study of Graves' ophthalmopathy and Graves' hyperthyroidism. Amplifying from RNA transcripts, the study obtained TCR beta CDR3 regions. The first-round RT-PCR employed HTBI primers together with the Qiagen OneStep RT-PCR kit. A multiplex PCR was then performed as the second round. TCRdb called the multiplex PCR reads again in MiXCR, with one record for every CDR3 protein. The table shows over a million distinct CDR3 sequences, with 36% occurring only once. Sequencing was done on a sample of peripheral blood or thyroid tissue (not recorded which). The origin of the receptors is an adult man with Graves' hyperthyroidism.

The chain links TRBV20-1 to TRBJ2-2, with 7 bases that match TRBD1. Germline V gene data show CDR1 as DFQATT and CDR2 as SNEGSKA (reference sequence). The CDR3 extends over 14 amino acids. V dropped 0 bases and J dropped 5; count of bases not matched to a gene: 3. The CDR3 region has the DNA TGCAGTGCTAGAGATACGACAGGGACCGGGGAGCTGTTTTTT. Its protein product is CSARDTTGTGELFF.

This clonotype showed up many times. The rearrangement links TRBV2 to TRBJ1-1; the match to TRBD1 covers 7 bases. V was pared by 6 bases and J by 0 bases, with 7 bases of the junction left unmatched. The CDR3 sequence is 15 residues long. CDR1 and CDR2 (germline): SNHLY, FYNNEI. The CDR3 is CASRHPGQLNTEAFF. The CDR3 DNA follows: TGTGCCAGCAGACACCCGGGACAGTTGAACACTGAAGCTTTCTTT.

This clonotype was observed a few times. The genes are TRBV7-9 and TRBJ2-5; D is undetermined. Deletions cut 5 bases from V and 0 bases from J, with 10 bases between. Per germline, CDR1 SEHNR and CDR2 FQNEAQ (reference sequence). The CDR3 sequence is 14 residues long. The DNA for the CDR3 is TGTGCCAGCAGCGCAGACACGTACCAAGAGACCCAGTACTTC. This encodes CASSADTYQETQYF.

The chain uses TRBV7-2 and TRBJ2-4; 8 bases agree with TRBD1. Germline V gene sequence: CDR1 SGHTA, CDR2 FQGNSA. The CDR3 has 15 residues. Germline trimming cut 1 base from V and 6 bases from J; bases unmatched to any gene: 5. CDR3 nucleotides: TGTGCCAGCAGCTTAGAGGGACAGGCGGCAAACATTCAGTACTTC. Protein: CASSLEGQAANIQYF. Variable domain in full (rest from reference TRBV7-2 and TRBJ2-4): GAGVSQSPSNKVTEKGKDVELRCDPISGHTALYWYRQSLGQGLEFLIYFQGNSAPDKSGLPSDRFSAERTGGSVSTLTIQRTQQEDSAVYLCASSLEGQAANIQYFGAGTRLSVL.

This clonotype has at least ten counts. V and J are TRBV10-3 and TRBJ2-7; D is possibly TRBD1 (5 bases). The V gene lost 6 bases and the J gene lost 7 bases, with 13 bases spanning the gap. This CDR3 is 12 amino acids long. The germline gives CDR1 ENHRY, CDR2 SYGVKD. The CDR3 bases are TGTGCCATCAGCCAGGGAACATTTGAGCAGTACTTC. Its protein is CAISQGTFEQYF.

The genes are TRBV2 and TRBJ1-2; D gene uncertain. Trimming pared 2 bases from V and 4 bases from J, leaving 5 bases between. CDR3 length: 12 amino acids. Germline V gene sequence: CDR1 SNHLY, CDR2 FYNNEI. Here the CDR3 reads CASSEIFYGYTF. CDR3 DNA: TGTGCCAGCAGTGAAATTTTCTATGGCTACACCTTC.